What follows are 4 T cell receptor beta chains derived from one specimen sequenced in a study of blood T cell repertoires in COVID-19. TCRdb's table, derived via immunoSEQ multiplex PCR, lists solely in-frame clones and lacks some. The table includes some 290,000 clones, 85% to 95% detected once. Sequencing was performed on PBMCs or T cells enriched from blood (not recorded which). These receptors originate from a woman between 25 and 40 years old who had been exposed to COVID-19.

V is TRBV5-4 and J is TRBJ1-1; 10 positions match TRBD1. Germline CDR1 SGHNT, CDR2 YYREEE (reference sequence). This CDR3 has 13 residues. After removal of 0 bases from V and 8 bases from J, the junction contained 1 base not matched to a gene. The CDR3 is CASSLGQGAEAFF. The CDR3 nucleotides are TGTGCCAGCAGCTTGGGACAGGGGGCGGAAGCTTTCTTT.

The chain employs TRBV5-1 and TRBJ1-4; TRBD1 agrees at 7 bases. Germline V lookup: CDR1 SGHRS, CDR2 YFSETQ. The CDR3 has 15 residues. The V gene end was trimmed by 7 bases and the J gene end by 0 bases; junction bases not matched to a gene: 6. The DNA of the CDR3 is TGCGCCAGCTCGGGGGGGACAGCAACTAATGAAAAACTGTTTTTT. Its translation is CASSGGTATNEKLFF.

The V gene is TRBV6-5, the J gene TRBJ1-5; D possibly corresponds to TRBD1 (6 bases). The CDR3 is made up of 15 amino acids. CDR1 and CDR2 from the germline V gene are MNHEY and SVGAGI. V lost 4 bases to trimming and J lost 5 bases, with 15 bases between them. The CDR3: CASSLGQWGDQPQHF. Here the CDR3 DNA reads TGTGCCAGCAGTTTAGGACAGTGGGGAGATCAGCCCCAGCATTTT.

This rearrangement joins TRBV28 to TRBJ1-2; tentative D call: TRBD1 (6 bases). Germline CDR1 MDHEN, CDR2 SYDVKM. The V end was cut by 5 bases, the J end by 0 bases, with 13 bases between. The CDR3 extends over 15 amino acids. CDR3 region: CASSPGTRANYGYTF. The CDR3 DNA sequence: TGTGCCAGCAGTCCCGGGACAAGAGCTAACTATGGCTACACCTTC.